This is a list of T cell receptor beta chains from one sample in a study of T cell repertoires in cytomegalovirus infection. MiXCR was run by TCRdb on the reads, yielding one entry per CDR3 protein. The sample lists about 250,000 distinct CDR3 sequences; over 15% were seen once. Sequenced material: CD8+ T cells from PBMCs. The receptors stem from a human donor in good health (CMV status not recorded). Some clones in this sample may be carry-over from other donors' samples. Each CDR3 is given with its conserved first and last residue. The D gene is left open where the match is weak. Only some rows state a clone size, as once, few, many or a class for expanded clones.

CDR3	DNA	V	J	size	D
CASRAGTEAFF	TGTGCCAGCAGGGCGGGGACTGAAGCTTTCTTT	TRBV5-4	TRBJ1-1	once	.
CASSFDSIMETQYF	TGTGCCAGCAGCTTCGACAGCATTATGGAGACCCAGTACTTC	TRBV5-5	TRBJ2-5	.	.
CASSAGGLYNEQFF	TGTGCCAGCAGTGCGGGGGGCCTATACAATGAGCAGTTCTTC	TRBV2	TRBJ2-1	.	.
CASSFWAGDYGNQPQHF	TGTGCCAGCAGTTTCTGGGCAGGGGATTATGGCAATCAGCCCCAGCATTTT	TRBV28	TRBJ1-5	many	.
CASSMYPAGELFF	TGTGCCAGCAGCATGTATCCGGCCGGGGAGCTGTTTTTT	TRBV11-3	TRBJ2-2	few	.
CASSYGGNNQPQHF	TGTGCCAGCAGCTATGGGGGCAACAATCAGCCCCAGCATTTT	TRBV7-9	TRBJ1-5	.	.
CASSPGGANTEAFF	TGTGCCAGCAGCCCCGGTGGGGCTAACACTGAAGCTTTCTTT	TRBV7-9	TRBJ1-1	.	.
CASSPQGFDTGELFF	TGTGCCAGCAGCCCACAGGGGTTTGACACCGGGGAGCTGTTTTTT	TRBV7-2	TRBJ2-2	many	TRBD1
CASSEASGGFYNEQFF	TGTGCCAGCAGTGAGGCTAGCGGGGGCTTCTACAATGAGCAGTTCTTC	TRBV2	TRBJ2-1	many	TRBD2
CASSLLGSPPYEQYF	TGTGCCAGCAGTTTATTGGGATCACCCCCCTACGAGCAGTACTTC	TRBV27	TRBJ2-7	few	.
CASSFPGLPYEQYF	TGTGCCAGCAGTTTCCCGGGACTCCCCTACGAGCAGTACTTC	TRBV12-3/TRBV12-4	TRBJ2-7	many	.
CASSLGGGREQYF	TGTGCCAGCAGCTTGGGTGGGGGGCGCGAGCAGTACTTC	TRBV5-4	TRBJ2-7	many	.